This T cell receptor beta chain derives from a study of blood T cell repertoires in COVID-19 (dated by TCRdb to between 2020 and 2021). The study in broad terms: Samples from collaborators originated in the United States, Italy and Spain and spanned both the acute and convalescent phases of COVID-19. Sample metadata almost always included a de-identified subject ID, COVID-19 status, age in years and sex. Samples came from the ongoing ImmuneRACE study (first 160 participants) plus 1,254 subjects from 6 global collaborators. The material from the prospective study consisted of cDNA or gDNA derived from T cells, B-cell-depleted T cells, or PBMCs. The repertoires were released in a freely available public database meant as a resource for research on the immune response to SARS-CoV-2. Where available, HLA class I and class II types were obtained from metadata supplied by the sample provider rather than from assay-based typing. Subjects who had been exposed to COVID-19, were actively infected with it, or had recovered from it provided the deeply sampled blood TCRbeta repertoires that made up the dataset.

From cysteine to phenylalanine, the CDR3 is 11 amino acids long. The entry retains the CDR3 DNA only, 33 bases that are in frame from base 1. V is cut by 5 bases and J by 8 bases, and the space between the germline ends is 9 bases. From the germline V gene, CDR1 is SNHLY and CDR2 is FYNNEI. Enrolling through a virtual design, the prospective study's participants ranged in age from roughly 18 to 90 years and lived across roughly 23 United States geographic areas. Cohort assignment in the prospective study relied on participant-reported clinical history from a screening survey and a study questionnaire. Recovered participants in ImmuneRACE Cohort 3 were defined by two consecutive negative NP/OP PCR tests, clearance by a healthcare professional, or resolution of symptoms. Each participant in the prospective study had whole blood, serum and a nasopharyngeal or oropharyngeal swab collected by mobile phlebotomists. Over an approximately 2-month period, participants in the prospective study had the option of providing additional blood draws and questionnaires. Before DNA extraction, blood samples from the prospective study were shipped at room temperature or frozen.

The immunoSEQ Assay, a bias-controlled multiplex PCR, was used to amplify TCRbeta CDR3 regions from genomic DNA. The authors' analysis ran thus. The number of nucleated cells in each sample was estimated from the amplification of reference gene primers within the assay. To quantify the absolute abundance of each unique TCRbeta CDR3 rearrangement, sequence reads were collapsed and filtered. For each sample, productive Simpson clonality was calculated as the square root of Simpson's diversity index over productive rearrangements. TCRdb took this table from immuneACCESS and kept in-frame rearrangements with V and J called. Such tables lack part of the clones; where checked against another copy, unresolved V genes explain under half of the gap, and the rest is unexplained. That table furnishes V, J and clone size, whereas the DNA furnished D and trimming. The sample table lists about 190,000 clones, 84% of them with a count of one. Clones ranked in the top ten supply around 3.5% of the sample.

General findings and caveats noted by the study authors: The amount of clinical and demographic metadata varied by source and participant and was provided uncurated.

In regard to this clone: Its antigen remains undetermined. No base-level quality is on record; no much larger clone is a single base apart.

Sequencing input: PBMCs or T cells enriched from blood (not recorded which). This receptor was taken from a woman in her twenties or thirties who had recovered from COVID-19. This chain is built from TRBV2 and TRBJ1-1; the D gene assignment is ambiguous. The encoded CDR3 is CASSTDTEAFF. The nucleotide sequence is given as TGTGCCAGCAGTACAGATACAGAAGCTTTCTTT.